One and the same sample provided the 5 T cell receptor beta chains below, sequenced in a study of STAT5B mutations in CD4+ large granular lymphocyte leukemia. This table comes from immunoSEQ multiplex PCR, and its TCRdb copy is limited to in-frame clones, with some not included. The sample includes about 33,000 clones, roughly 87% of them seen just once. What was sequenced was CD4+ T cells from blood buffy coats. The receptors were gathered from a human donor in good health.

The CDR3 is CASTATGRETQYF. Written as DNA, the CDR3 is TGTGCCAGCACCGCGACAGGGCGAGAGACCCAGTACTTC. V gene TRBV6-5 combines with J gene TRBJ2-5; TRBD1 matches at 7 bases. The CDR3 loop spans 13 amino acids. Germline V CDR1 and CDR2: MNHEY, SVGAGI. J gave up 4 bases and V 7 bases, and 6 bases lay outside the gene matches.

As regards this clone: Other DNA sequences in this sample translate to the same CDR3. V is TRBV5-1 and J is TRBJ2-2; the D is unclear. This CDR3 region has 14 residues. The V end was cut by 2 bases, the J end by 2 bases, with 7 bases between. Germline V gives CDR1 SGHRS, CDR2 YFSETQ. Here the CDR3 DNA reads TGCGCCAGCAGCTTTGGCAGTAACACCGGGGAGCTGTTTTTT. Translating it yields CASSFGSNTGELFF.

The chain carries TRBV5-1 and TRBJ2-1; 9 bases agree with TRBD2. CDR1 is SGHRS, CDR2 YFSETQ, per germline. V gave up 1 base and J gave up 0 bases; unmatched junction bases: 8. The CDR3 consists of 18 residues. The CDR3 bases are TGCGCCAGCAGCTTGCTCCCGACTAGCGGCCCCTCCTACAATGAGCAGTTCTTC. This gives the protein CASSLLPTSGPSYNEQFF.

This clone was detected a few times. The chain carries TRBV4-2 and TRBJ1-2, with 8 bases that match TRBD1. The CDR3 covers 20 residues. CDR1 is LGHNA and CDR2 is YNFKEQ in the germline V gene. The trim removed 0 bases at V and 7 bases at J, leaving 22 bases unmatched. This CDR3 reads CASSQDPMGVQSGQGGGYTF. In DNA, the CDR3 is TGTGCCAGCAGCCAAGATCCTATGGGGGTGCAGTCCGGACAGGGAGGTGGCTACACCTTC.

The chain recombines TRBV7-2 with TRBJ2-5; the D gene is possibly TRBD2 (6 bases). Germline CDR1 and CDR2: SGHTA and FQGNSA. The ends were cut back, 2 bases at V and 5 bases at J, with 12 bases in the middle. The CDR3 is 14 residues long. The DNA for the CDR3 is TGTGCCAGCAGCTTATCGGCGGGAAAGGAGACCCAGTACTTC. Its translation is CASSLSAGKETQYF.